This is a list of T cell receptor beta chains from one sample in a study of T cells in Graves' hyperthyroidism and ophthalmopathy. TCRdb itself ran the multiplex PCR reads through MiXCR, one entry per CDR3 protein. The sample carries approximately 380,000 distinct CDR3 sequences, more than 12% recorded once. The sample comprised blood. The receptor source for this set is a man aged 50 or older with Graves' ophthalmopathy. The CDR3 runs from the conserved cysteine through the conserved F or W. The D gene is left open where the match is weak. For some rows the clone size is stated as once, few or many, or as a class when expanded; others skip it.

j_call v_call d_call clone_size cdr3_aa cdr3_nt
TRBJ2-7 TRBV19 TRBD2 - CASSIDPGGRKYSYEQYF TGTGCCAGTAGTATAGATCCGGGCGGGAGGAAGTACTCCTACGAGCAGTACTTC
TRBJ1-1 TRBV5-1 - many CASSLQGRGTEAFF TGCGCCAGCAGCTTGCAGGGGAGGGGCACTGAAGCTTTCTTT
TRBJ1-1 TRBV6-1 - many CASSSGLLNTEAFF TGTGCCAGCAGCTCCGGACTGTTGAACACTGAAGCTTTCTTT
TRBJ2-5 TRBV3-1 - many CASSLGTTPRETQYF TGTGCCAGCAGCCTAGGCACTACCCCCCGTGAGACCCAGTACTTC
TRBJ1-6 TRBV12-3/TRBV12-4 - - CASRDRAYNSPLHF TGTGCCAGCAGAGACAGAGCTTATAATTCACCCCTCCACTTT
TRBJ2-7 TRBV20-1 - many CSARAQVSITYEQYF TGCAGTGCTAGAGCGCAGGTTAGCATTACCTACGAGCAGTACTTC
TRBJ2-1 TRBV19 - few CASSIGTVYNEQFF TGTGCCAGTAGTATCGGGACGGTTTACAATGAGCAGTTCTTC
TRBJ2-7 TRBV29-1 TRBD1 - CSVAGQGKEQYF TGCAGCGTTGCGGGACAGGGGAAAGAGCAGTACTTC
TRBJ2-7 TRBV10-1 TRBD1 - CASTVDRGGSPPICEQYF TGCGCCAGCACCGTGGACAGGGGAGGTAGTCCCCCCATTTGTGAGCAGTACTTC
TRBJ2-1 TRBV7-9 TRBD2 few CASSSQGLVESSYNEQFF TGTGCCAGCAGCTCCCAGGGACTAGTCGAGAGCTCCTACAATGAGCAGTTCTTC
TRBJ2-3 TRBV7-6 TRBD2 - CASSFASGRVDTQYF TGTGCCAGCAGCTTTGCTAGCGGGAGGGTGGATACGCAGTATTTT
TRBJ2-1 TRBV3-1 - many CASSQAGRDYNEQFF TGTGCCAGCAGCCAAGCCGGGAGAGATTACAATGAGCAGTTCTTC
TRBJ1-2 TRBV28 - many CASSSPPFSPGTYGYTF TGTGCCAGCAGTTCCCCCCCGTTCAGTCCGGGAACTTATGGCTACACCTTC
TRBJ2-7 TRBV7-9 - few CASSPMGYEQYF TGTGCCAGCAGCCCTATGGGTTACGAGCAGTACTTC
TRBJ2-3 TRBV7-2 TRBD2 few CASSPRVLAGSDTQYF TGTGCCAGCAGCCCCCGCGTACTAGCGGGATCAGATACGCAGTATTTT
TRBJ2-1 TRBV7-2 - many CASSLTRAPDEQFF TGTGCCAGCAGCTTAACCCGGGCCCCAGATGAGCAGTTCTTC
TRBJ2-1 TRBV12-3/TRBV12-4 - many CASSLRGSDEQFF TGTGCCAGCAGTTTAAGGGGTTCGGATGAGCAGTTCTTC
TRBJ2-1 TRBV24-1 - many CATSDLVGGTNSEQFF TGTGCCACCAGTGATTTGGTGGGAGGAACTAATAGTGAGCAGTTCTTC
TRBJ2-2 TRBV20-1 - many CSATNRLGGTGELFF TGCAGTGCTACGAACCGACTTGGAGGCACCGGGGAGCTGTTTTTT
TRBJ2-5 TRBV12-3/TRBV12-4 - many CASSLTGSDETQYF TGTGCCAGCAGTTTAACTGGTAGCGATGAGACCCAGTACTTC
TRBJ2-1 TRBV29-1 TRBD1 - CSVLSPGTGSSYNEQFF TGCAGCGTACTAAGTCCCGGGACAGGGTCTTCCTACAATGAGCAGTTCTTC
TRBJ1-1 TRBV4-1 TRBD1 many CASSGRDRRSIEAFF TGCGCCAGCAGCGGAAGGGACAGGAGGTCGATTGAAGCTTTCTTT
TRBJ2-1 TRBV27 TRBD2 many CASSFRGARGRNEQFF TGTGCCAGCAGTTTCCGAGGGGCGCGCGGGAGGAATGAGCAGTTCTTC
TRBJ1-4 TRBV7-9 - few CASSPKRPGTTNREEKLFF TGTGCCAGCAGCCCCAAACGGCCAGGGACAACTAATCGCGAAGAAAAACTGTTTTTT
TRBJ1-3 TRBV5-1 - many CASSPTGSGNTIYF TGCGCCAGCAGCCCCACAGGGTCGGGAAACACCATATATTTT
TRBJ2-1 TRBV5-1 - - CASSFKRYGSYNEQFF TGCGCCAGCAGCTTTAAGCGGTATGGCTCCTACAATGAGCAGTTCTTC
TRBJ2-5 TRBV6-1 - many CASRRFGGPQETQYF TGTGCCAGCAGACGCTTTGGGGGGCCACAAGAGACCCAGTACTTC
TRBJ1-5 TRBV20-1 - many CSARRAGWNQPQHF TGCAGTGCTAGAAGGGCAGGGTGGAATCAGCCCCAGCATTTT
TRBJ2-6 TRBV18 - - CASSPASGANVLTF TGTGCCAGCTCACCCGCCTCTGGGGCCAACGTCCTGACTTTC
TRBJ1-5 TRBV30 - many CAWSVGARGQPQHF TGTGCCTGGAGTGTAGGGGCCAGGGGTCAGCCCCAGCATTTT